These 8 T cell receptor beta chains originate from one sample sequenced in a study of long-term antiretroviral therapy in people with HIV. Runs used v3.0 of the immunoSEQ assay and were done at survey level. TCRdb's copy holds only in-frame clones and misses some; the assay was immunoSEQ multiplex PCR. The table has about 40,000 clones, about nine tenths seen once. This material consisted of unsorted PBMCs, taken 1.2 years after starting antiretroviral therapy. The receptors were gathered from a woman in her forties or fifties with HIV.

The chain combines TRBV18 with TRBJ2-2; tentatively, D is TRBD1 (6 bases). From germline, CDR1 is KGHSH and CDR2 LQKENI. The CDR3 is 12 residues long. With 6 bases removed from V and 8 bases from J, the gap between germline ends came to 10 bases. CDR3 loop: CASSRGQGELFF. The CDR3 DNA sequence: TGTGCCAGCTCCCGAGGACAGGGGGAGCTGTTTTTT.

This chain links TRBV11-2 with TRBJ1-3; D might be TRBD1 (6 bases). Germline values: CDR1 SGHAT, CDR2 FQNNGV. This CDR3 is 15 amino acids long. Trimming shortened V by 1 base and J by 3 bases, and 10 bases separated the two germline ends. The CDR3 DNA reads TGTGCCAGCAGCTTAGGGGGGGGCAGTGGAAACACCATATATTTT. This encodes CASSLGGGSGNTIYF.

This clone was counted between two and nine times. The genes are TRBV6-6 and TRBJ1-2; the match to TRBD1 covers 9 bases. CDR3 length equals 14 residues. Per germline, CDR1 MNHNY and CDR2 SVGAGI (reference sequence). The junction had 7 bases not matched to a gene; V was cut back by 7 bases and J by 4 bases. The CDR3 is CASITGTGFYGYTF. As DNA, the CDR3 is TGTGCCAGCATCACCGGGACAGGGTTCTATGGCTACACCTTC.

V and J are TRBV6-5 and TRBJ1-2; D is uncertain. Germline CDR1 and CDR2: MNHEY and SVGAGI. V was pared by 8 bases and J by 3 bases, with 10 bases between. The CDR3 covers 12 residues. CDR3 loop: CASGWGDYGYTF. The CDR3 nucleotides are TGTGCCAGCGGGTGGGGAGACTATGGCTACACCTTC.

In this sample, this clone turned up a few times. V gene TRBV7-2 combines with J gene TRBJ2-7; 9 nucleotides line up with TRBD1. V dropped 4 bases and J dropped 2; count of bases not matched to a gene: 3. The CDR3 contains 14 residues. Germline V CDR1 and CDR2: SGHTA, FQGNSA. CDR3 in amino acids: CASSWGTGTYEQYF. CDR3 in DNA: TGTGCCAGCAGCTGGGGGACAGGGACCTACGAGCAGTACTTC.

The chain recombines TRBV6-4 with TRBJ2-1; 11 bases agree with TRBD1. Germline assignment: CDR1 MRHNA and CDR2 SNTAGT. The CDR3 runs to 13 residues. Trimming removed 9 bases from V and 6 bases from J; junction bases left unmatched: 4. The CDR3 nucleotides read TGTGCCAGTTCTGGGACAGGGGGCAATGAGCAGTTCTTC. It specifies CASSGTGGNEQFF.

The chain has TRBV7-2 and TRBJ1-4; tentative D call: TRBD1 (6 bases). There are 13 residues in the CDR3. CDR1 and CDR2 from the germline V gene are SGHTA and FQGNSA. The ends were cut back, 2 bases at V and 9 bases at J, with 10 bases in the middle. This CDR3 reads CASSLRGGQKLFF. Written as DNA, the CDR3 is TGTGCCAGCAGCTTACGGGGGGGGCAAAAACTGTTTTTT.

The CDR3, as DNA: TGCAGCGTTCACCGAGACAGGGGAAGCGAGCAGTACTTC. Amino acids: CSVHRDRGSEQYF. The rearrangement joins TRBV29-1 to TRBJ2-7, with TRBD1 identical over 8 bases. After removal of 5 bases from V and 6 bases from J, the junction contained 9 bases not matched to a gene. Germline lookup yields CDR1 SQVTM and CDR2 ANQGSEA. The CDR3 spans 13 residues.